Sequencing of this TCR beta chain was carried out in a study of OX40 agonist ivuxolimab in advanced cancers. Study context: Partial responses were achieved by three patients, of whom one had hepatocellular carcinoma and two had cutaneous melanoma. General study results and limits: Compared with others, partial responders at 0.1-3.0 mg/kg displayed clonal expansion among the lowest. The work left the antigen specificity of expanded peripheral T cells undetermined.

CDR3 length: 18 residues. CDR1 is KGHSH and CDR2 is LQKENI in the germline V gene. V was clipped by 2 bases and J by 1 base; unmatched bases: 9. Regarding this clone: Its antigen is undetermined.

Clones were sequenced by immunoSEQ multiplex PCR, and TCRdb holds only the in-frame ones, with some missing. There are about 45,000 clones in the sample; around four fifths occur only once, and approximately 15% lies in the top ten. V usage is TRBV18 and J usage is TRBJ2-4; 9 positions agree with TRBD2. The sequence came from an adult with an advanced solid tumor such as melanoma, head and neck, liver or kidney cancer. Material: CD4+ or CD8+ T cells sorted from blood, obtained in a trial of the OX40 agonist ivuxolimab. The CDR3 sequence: CASSPERLGLAAKNIQYF. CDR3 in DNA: TGTGCCAGCTCACCAGAACGGTTAGGACTAGCGGCCAAAAACATTCAGTACTTC.